The TCR beta chain described here comes from a study of CD8+ T cells in alopecia areata. Treatment defined: oral pan-JAK inhibitor, 5-10 mg twice daily. This clone came up a few times. cDNA serving as the sequencing template came from extracted, reverse transcribed RNA. Assay used: immunoSEQ multiplex PCR; TCRdb lists only in-frame clones, some missing. Of approximately 65,000 clones listed, roughly 46% are singletons. The TCR was taken from a human donor with alopecia areata. Here the sequenced sample was CD8+ T cells sorted from blood, taken at approximately week 36, from a patient treated with tofacitinib.

CDR3 loop: CASSPGLGKLAKNIQYF. CDR3 coding DNA: TGTGCCAGCAGCCCGGGTCTCGGAAAACTAGCCAAAAACATTCAGTACTTC. The chain recombines TRBV14 with TRBJ2-4, with D unclear. V was cut by 4 bases and J by 0 bases, with 16 bases left in between. The CDR3 sequence is 17 residues long. Per the germline V gene, CDR1 is SGHDN and CDR2 is FVKESK.